The 3 T cell receptor beta chains in this list originate from one sample, sequenced in a study of T cell responses to AZD1222 COVID-19 vaccine. Method: immunoSEQ multiplex PCR; TCRdb's copy keeps in-frame clones and lacks some. Of some 130,000 clones in the sample, 80% to 90% are singletons; the top ten hold roughly 8.9%. The specimen comprised peripheral blood, sampled on day 0 of AZD1222 vaccination. These receptors were collected from an adult in good health.

The CDR3: CASSFGSQAFF. The DNA for the CDR3 is TGTGCCAGCAGTTTCGGCAGCCAAGCTTTCTTT. V is TRBV12-3 or TRBV12-4 and J is TRBJ1-1; D uncertain. CDR3 length: 11 amino acids. The ends were cut back, 3 bases at V and 9 bases at J, with 8 bases in the middle.

The V and J genes are TRBV3-1 (or the pseudogene TRBV3-2) and TRBJ2-7; D may match TRBD1 or TRBD2 (5 bases each). Trimming took 2 bases from V and 0 from J, leaving 14 bases between them. Looked up from germline, CDR1 is LGHDT and CDR2 is YNNKEL (reference sequence). The CDR3 has 16 residues. The CDR3 loop reads CASSQNLGASSYEQYF. The CDR3 DNA follows: TGTGCCAGCAGCCAAAACCTCGGGGCTTCCTCCTACGAGCAGTACTTC.

The V gene is TRBV19, the J gene TRBJ1-5; D perhaps matches TRBD1 (6 bases). The CDR3 runs 13 residues. V gave up 3 bases and J gave up 9 bases, with 12 bases separating them. Per germline, CDR1 LNHDA and CDR2 SQIVND (reference sequence). CDR3 coding DNA: TGTGCCAGTAGTATCAGGGGTACACGGCCCCAGCATTTT. Protein product: CASSIRGTRPQHF.